Sequencing of this TCR beta chain was carried out in a study of CD8 T cells in Susac syndrome. Study at large: Patients with Susac syndrome were therapy-naive, taking corticosteroids, with some also receiving intravenous immunoglobulin, or taking intravenous immunoglobulin alone at the time their blood was drawn.

High-throughput TCR beta sequencing covered peripheral CD8+ and CD4+ T cells. Negative isolation yielded CD4+ and CD8+ T cells, and FACS enriched TEMRA cells. Reverse transcription used roughly 0.5 to 1 ug RNA and random hexamers. TCRdb analysed the immunoSEQ multiplex PCR reads with MiXCR anew, one entry per CDR3 protein. The sample has nearly 110,000 distinct CDR3 sequences; 94% are singletons. Sequencing input: CD8+ T cells from PBMCs. The TCR originated in a human donor with Susac syndrome.

In nucleotides, the CDR3 is TGTGCCAGCAGTCCCCGGGGCACTGAAGCTTTCTTT. Amino acid sequence: CASSPRGTEAFF. The chain uses TRBV12-3 or TRBV12-4 and TRBJ1-1, with D unresolved. Trimming took off 5 bases at V and 4 bases at J, with 8 bases between the two ends. This CDR3 has 12 amino acids.